The 22 T cell receptor beta chains reported below all come from one sample, sequenced in a study of cytomegalovirus exposure and HLA in healthy donors. The PCR used 60 Vbeta and 13 Jbeta primers. Sequencing was performed with immunoSEQ multiplex PCR; in TCRdb, only in-frame clones are kept and a portion is missing. The sample lists approximately 93,000 clones, approximately 68% seen once, with 5.5% to 6.5% in the top ten. The sequenced material came from PBMCs. Source of these receptors: a boy aged 5-17 years in good health and CMV-seropositive.

This rearrangement joins TRBV28 to TRBJ2-7; no definite D call. V dropped 7 bases and J dropped 5 bases, with 18 bases sitting between them. Germline V gene lookup returns CDR1 MDHEN and CDR2 SYDVKM. CDR3 length: 14 residues. CDR3 protein: CASINSRFPHEQYF. CDR3 in DNA: TGTGCCAGCATCAACTCTCGCTTCCCCCACGAGCAGTACTTC.

The J gene is TRBJ1-1, the V gene TRBV19, with 8 bases fitting TRBD1. Looked up from germline, CDR1 is LNHDA and CDR2 is SQIVND (reference sequence). CDR3 length equals 17 residues. The V gene end was trimmed by 3 bases and the J gene end by 0 bases; junction bases not matched to a gene: 9. CDR3 protein: CASSMGQAFRMNTEAFF. The CDR3 DNA follows: TGTGCCAGTAGTATGGGACAGGCGTTCCGAATGAACACTGAAGCTTTCTTT.

This clone has only a few counts. The chain has TRBV12-5 and TRBJ1-4; 7 bases are shared with TRBD1. The trim removed 10 bases at V and 7 bases at J, leaving 24 bases unmatched. CDR3 length equals 18 residues. Germline CDR1 is LGHNT and CDR2 is FRNRAP. CDR3 residues: CATNLGQGVGKSGEKLFF. The DNA of the CDR3 is TGTGCTACGAACCTGGGTCAGGGGGTGGGTAAAAGTGGTGAAAAACTGTTTTTT.

The rearrangement joins TRBV11-3 to TRBJ2-1; 8 nucleotides align to TRBD1. The CDR3 is made up of 15 amino acids. The junction had 7 bases not matched to a gene; V was cut back by 5 bases and J by 4 bases. The germline V gene encodes CDR1 SGHNT and CDR2 YENEEA. The CDR3 loop reads CASSRTGLGYNEQFF. In DNA, the CDR3 is TGTGCCAGCAGCCGGACAGGGCTCGGGTACAATGAGCAGTTCTTC.

The chain recombines TRBV18 with TRBJ2-3; 8 bases fit TRBD1. V was pared by 3 bases and J by 8 bases, with 13 bases of the junction left unmatched. Germline V gene lookup returns CDR1 KGHSH and CDR2 LQKENI. This CDR3 contains 16 residues. The CDR3 sequence is CASSPYKPTTGGTQYF. Here the CDR3 DNA reads TGTGCCAGCTCACCGTACAAGCCGACAACAGGGGGTACGCAGTATTTT.

This sequence joins TRBV2 and TRBJ1-2; 8 bases fit TRBD1. Germline CDR1 is SNHLY and CDR2 is FYNNEI. The CDR3 has 15 residues. Germline trimming cut 4 bases from V and 6 bases from J; bases unmatched to any gene: 10. DNA for the CDR3: TGTGCCAGCAGTGCCGTCAGGGGGCCCTCTGATGGCTACACCTTC. Protein product: CASSAVRGPSDGYTF.

The V call is TRBV5-5, the J call TRBJ1-5; D possibly corresponds to TRBD1 (6 bases). Germline CDR1 reads SGHKS; CDR2 reads YYEKEE (reference sequence). There are 14 residues in the CDR3. Trimming pared 4 bases from V and 4 bases from J, leaving 12 bases between. CDR3 in amino acids: CASSVTGSNQPQHF. The CDR3 DNA sequence: TGTGCCAGCAGCGTAACAGGGAGTAATCAGCCCCAGCATTTT.

The V gene is TRBV30, the J gene TRBJ1-3; perhaps TRBD1 as D (5 bases). Germline V gene data show CDR1 as GTSNPN and CDR2 as SVGIG (reference sequence). The CDR3 runs 15 residues. The V gene lost 2 bases and the J gene lost 5 bases, with 16 bases spanning the gap. For the CDR3, the DNA is TGTGCCTGGAGTCCAAACAGACAGCTCCGAAACACCATATATTTT. It yields the protein CAWSPNRQLRNTIYF.

The chain recombines TRBV5-1 with TRBJ1-2, with D possibly being TRBD1 (5 bases). The CDR3 loop spans 15 amino acids. With 4 bases removed from V and 0 bases from J, the gap between germline ends came to 13 bases. CDR1 is SGHRS, CDR2 YFSETQ, per germline. For the CDR3, the DNA is TGCGCCAGCAGCGGGGGACTCCCGACTAACTATGGCTACACCTTC. Residues: CASSGGLPTNYGYTF.

This chain connects TRBV19 to TRBJ1-2; D might be TRBD1 (6 bases). Trimming left V 7 bases short and J 4 bases short, with 22 bases between. The length of the CDR3 is 16 residues. Germline V CDR1 and CDR2: LNHDA, SQIVND (reference sequence). CDR3 sequence (DNA): TGTGCCAGTACAAACAAGAAACAGGGCTCAGGCTATGGCTACACCTTC. Translated, it gives CASTNKKQGSGYGYTF.

In this sample, this clone turned up a few times. The chain uses TRBV18 and TRBJ1-4, with a possible D match to TRBD1 (5 bases). The germline CDR1 and CDR2 sequences are KGHSH and LQKENI. The CDR3 sequence is 14 residues long. V lost 3 bases to trimming and J lost 5 bases, with 10 bases between them. The CDR3 region has the DNA TGTGCCAGCTCACCGGGGGGAAGGAATGAAAAACTGTTTTTT. It yields the protein CASSPGGRNEKLFF.

The V gene is TRBV30, the J gene TRBJ1-4, with 7 bases matching TRBD1. From germline, CDR1 is GTSNPN and CDR2 SVGIG (reference sequence). V lost 4 bases to trimming and J lost 6 bases; unmatched junction nucleotides: 5. CDR3 length: 13 residues. In DNA form, the CDR3 reads TGTGCCTGGACTAAAGACAGGGATGAAAAACTGTTTTTT. Residues: CAWTKDRDEKLFF.

This chain links TRBV5-1 with TRBJ1-1; 11 nucleotides agree with TRBD1. Trimming removed 4 bases from V and 0 bases from J; junction bases left unmatched: 8. CDR1 and CDR2 from the germline V gene are SGHRS and YFSETQ. The CDR3 runs to 17 residues. In nucleotides, the CDR3 is TGCGCCAGCAGCACCGGGACAGGGGGGCATATGAACACTGAAGCTTTCTTT. Translated: CASSTGTGGHMNTEAFF.

The V and J genes are TRBV2 and TRBJ1-3, with D perhaps matching TRBD1 (5 bases). Germline V gene lookup returns CDR1 SNHLY and CDR2 FYNNEI. Trimming shortened V by 4 bases and J by 0 bases, and 7 bases separated the two germline ends. The CDR3 is 14 amino acids. CDR3 in amino acids: CASSAQGSGNTIYF. DNA for the CDR3: TGTGCCAGCAGTGCCCAGGGCTCTGGAAACACCATATATTTT.

The chain couples TRBV6-6 to TRBJ1-2; TRBD1 matches 10 bases. CDR1 MNHNY and CDR2 SVGAGI come from the germline V gene (reference sequence). V gave up 5 bases and J gave up 8 bases; unmatched junction bases: 11. The CDR3 is 15 residues long. The CDR3 DNA sequence: TGTGCCAGCAGTACGGGGACAGGGGCGAGACGGGGCTACACCTTC. Amino acid sequence: CASSTGTGARRGYTF.

The chain has TRBV6-5 and TRBJ2-2, with 8 bases that match TRBD1. V trimming: 5 bases; J trimming: 6 bases; junction bases outside the gene matches: 8. There are 15 residues in the CDR3. Germline V gives CDR1 MNHEY, CDR2 SVGAGI. Here the CDR3 DNA reads TGTGCCAGCAGTCGTGGACAGGGATGGGCCGGGGAGCTGTTTTTT. Its protein is CASSRGQGWAGELFF.

This clone appeared a few times. This sequence joins TRBV19 and TRBJ2-7; D possibly corresponds to TRBD1 (6 bases). CDR3 size: 14 residues. Deletions cut 1 base from V and 5 bases from J, with 12 bases between. Germline lookup yields CDR1 LNHDA and CDR2 SQIVND (reference sequence). CDR3 sequence (DNA): TGTGCCAGTAGTATAGTGGTGGGGACAAACGAGCAGTACTTC. Protein sequence: CASSIVVGTNEQYF.

The chain links TRBV15 to TRBJ2-1; D is possibly TRBD2 (6 bases). There are 16 residues in the CDR3. Trimming cost V 0 bases and J 3 bases, with 12 bases left between them. Germline V gene data show CDR1 as LNHNV and CDR2 as YYDKDF (reference sequence). The CDR3 loop reads CATSRDRDSYYNEQFF. In DNA, the CDR3 is TGTGCCACCAGCAGAGATCGGGACTCCTACTACAATGAGCAGTTCTTC.

The rearrangement uses TRBV5-1 and TRBJ2-7, with D hard to call. This CDR3 comprises 12 residues. Germline CDR1 and CDR2: SGHRS and YFSETQ. The germline V and J ends were trimmed by 4 bases and 0 bases, with 5 bases remaining between them. CDR3 coding DNA: TGCGCCAGCAGCATGAGCTCCTACGAGCAGTACTTC. Translated: CASSMSSYEQYF.

The V gene is TRBV5-8, the J gene TRBJ2-1; 11 nucleotides line up with TRBD2. This CDR3 has 16 amino acids. Trimming removed 4 bases from V and 2 bases from J; junction bases left unmatched: 5. The germline V gene has CDR1 SGHTS and CDR2 YDEGEE. This CDR3 is CASSILAGVTYNEQFF. The CDR3 DNA sequence: TGTGCCAGCAGCATACTAGCGGGGGTTACCTACAATGAGCAGTTCTTC.

In its sample, this clone was seen a few times. This chain uses TRBV2 with TRBJ2-3; 15 bases align to TRBD2. Germline V gives CDR1 SNHLY, CDR2 FYNNEI. V shed 0 bases, J shed 10 bases, and the junction held 5 bases outside the gene matches. This CDR3 is built from 16 residues. CDR3 nucleotides: TGTGCCAGCAGTGAAGCGAGGACTAGCGGGGGGGCGTCGCAGTATTTT. Translating gives CASSEARTSGGASQYF. Drawing the rest from reference TRBV2 and TRBJ2-3, the complete variable domain is EPEVTQTPSHQVTQMGQEVILRCVPISNHLYFYWYRQILGQKVEFLVSFYNNEISEKSEIFDDQFSVERPDGSNFTLKIRSTKLEDSAMYFCASSEARTSGGASQYFGPGTRLTVL.

The rearrangement joins TRBV2 to TRBJ2-1, with a weak D call TRBD2 (6 bases). Germline CDR1 SNHLY, CDR2 FYNNEI. V was shortened by 4 bases and J by 9 bases, with 13 bases between the two germline ends. This CDR3 comprises 13 residues. CDR3 sequence reads: CASSVERAGEQFF. The CDR3, as DNA: TGTGCCAGCAGTGTTGAGCGGGCCGGTGAGCAGTTCTTC.